This note documents a single TCR beta chain sequence. This sample stems from a study of T cell responses to AZD1222 COVID-19 vaccine. The CDR3 consists of 17 residues. Trimming pared 7 bases from V and 7 bases from J, leaving 24 bases between. Germline-derived CDR1 and CDR2 are SGHRS and YFSETQ. Generated by immunoSEQ multiplex PCR, the TCRdb table keeps only in-frame clones and is missing some. Altogether 120,000 to 150,000 clones are present, 91% being singletons, with the ten largest covering 4% to 6%. The sample here was peripheral blood, taken on day 0 of AZD1222 vaccination. The receptor comes from an adult in good health. The gene calls are TRBV5-1 and TRBJ1-6, with TRBD1 as a possible D gene (6 bases). The CDR3 DNA reads TGCGCCAGCTCTCGGGGACGTCAGGGGAGGGAAAATTCACCCCTCCACTTT. The encoded protein is CASSRGRQGRENSPLHF. Full variable domain (outside the CDR3, taken from reference TRBV5-1 and TRBJ1-6): KAGVTQTPRYLIKTRGQQVTLSCSPISGHRSVSWYQQTPGQGLQFLFEYFSETQRNKGNFPGRFSGRQFSNSRSEMNVSTLELGDSALYLCASSRGRQGRENSPLHFGNGTRLTVT.